The entry below gives a single T cell receptor beta chain sequence along with its context. A single count supports this clone. This clone's antigen is unknown. No per-base quality is available; no much larger clone lies one base away. Library preparation used the immunoSEQ multiplex PCR assay. For the multiplex PCR, a mixture combining 60 forward primers for TCR Vbeta segments and 13 reverse primers for TCR Jbeta segments was used. Amplification of the CDR3 region of rearranged TCR beta genes was performed with a multiplex PCR assay on genomic DNA. On the Illumina HiSeq System, the amplified TCR beta libraries were sequenced as 87-base-pair reads. In the authors' own workflow: Across the 600 to 700 repertoires, a later analysis counted tens of millions of unique TCR beta chains, approximately 10 million of which were shared by at least two donors. To remove PCR and sequencing errors, raw reads were error-corrected and collapsed into unique sequences using a nearest-neighbor algorithm that merged closely related sequences. To assign V, D and J gene segments, CDR3 sequences were aligned to IMGT reference sequences. For a sequence to be retained, a match of at least six nucleotides to both a V gene segment and a J gene segment was required. Rearrangements were called productive when the CDR3 lacked stop codons and stayed in frame with V and J; all others were non-productive. CDR3 was defined according to IMGT convention as the region running from the second conserved V-encoded cysteine to the conserved J-encoded phenylalanine. The earlier analysis of some 550 of the donors excluded any sequence lacking an unambiguous match to a single V gene segment. In an earlier analysis of 450 to 700 of the donors, V segments were called functional above 56.7% productive rearrangements and were called segregating when the between-donor standard deviation exceeded 5%. A statistical classification framework was built for diagnosing cytomegalovirus status from the catalog of TCR beta chain sequences. A later analysis assigned V and J genes by comparing TCR nucleotide sequences with IMGT/GENE-DB human TR gene sequences. A later analysis assigned CDR3 sequences and most-parsimonious VDJ recombination scenarios with the TCRdist pipeline. In a later analysis, every TCR beta chain was defined by the combination of its CDR3 amino acid sequence and its V-gene family, and reads without a unique V-gene family were dropped. In a later analysis, nearly 600 highly shared, low-generation-probability nucleotide sequences were removed to address suspected cross-contamination and a sequencing artifact. In a later analysis, a clonal expansion index was calculated for each public chain from normalized within-repertoire ranks of inferred template counts. In a later analysis, generation probabilities were computed with a VDJ recombination model fitted to out-of-frame rearrangements, and the resulting probabilities were checked against IGoR. Hypergeometric tests were used in a later analysis to score TCR-TCR, TCR-HLA and TCR-CMV co-occurrence, with a repertoire-size bias correction applied to the TCR pairs. False discovery rates were estimated in a later analysis by permuting HLA or CMV assignments 20 times. In a later analysis, co-occurring TCRs were grouped with DBSCAN, and TCRdist sequence similarity was added when clustering was performed within HLA-allele-positive subsets. Repertoires with fewer than 30,000 or more than 120,000 public chains, plus five repertoires with anomalous nucleotide sharing, were excluded from co-occurrence clustering. TCRdb stores this immuneACCESS table with in-frame sequences only. Part of the clones is absent; in the studies checked, under half of the shortfall reflects unresolved V genes, and no reason is known for the rest. D and trimming were read from the DNA, whereas the V and J calls and clone size are those reported in that table. This sample is represented by over 150,000 clones; about four fifths of them were singletons. 7.5% to 9% of the sample goes to the ten largest clones.

The record originates from a study of cytomegalovirus exposure and HLA in healthy donors listed by TCRdb under 2017. Concerning the study at large: According to an earlier analysis of 587 of the donors, roughly 180 million T cells yielded 117 million unique TCR beta sequences and less than 300 Gb of sequence data. All discovery cohort repertoires had been generated on a single sequencing platform. Among 398 genotyped donors of the cohort, an average of roughly 240,000 unique TCR beta nucleotide sequences were sequenced per donor, around 20% of them non-productive. A later analysis re-examined previously published TCR beta repertoires from 500 to 700 donors and added high-resolution HLA genotyping to investigate patterns of TCR occurrence. High-throughput TCR immunosequencing, statistical association of individual TCRs with disease status, and machine learning were combined to predict cytomegalovirus infection status. Donor age, sex, ethnicity and CMV serostatus were collected together with the repertoire data. A later genetic analysis used genome-wide SNP genotypes for about three fifths of the 666 donors, treating that subset as a discovery cohort. The study aimed to test whether signatures of past pathogen exposure could be identified by cataloging public T cell receptors. Typing coverage varied by locus: roughly 629-640 donors for A, B, C, DRB1 and DQB1; around 560 for DQA1; approximately 610 for DPA1; roughly 470 for DPB1. The T cell repertoires of 666 subjects were profiled by immunosequencing and related to cytomegalovirus serostatus. The later analysis used no new phenotypic data to find candidate immune exposures, relying instead on TCR beta sequences and their occurrence across donors. Roughly 5 DR-DQ haplotypes were handled as single units for association and clustering because linkage in the cohort was strong. HLA typing covered class I and class II loci at four-digit resolution. In an earlier analysis of several hundred of the donors, high-throughput TCR beta sequencing was used to judge whether each TCR beta V gene segment behaved as functional or pseudogenic. Along with the approximately 670-subject first cohort, a separate validation cohort of over 90 different subjects was used. The genetic ancestry cluster associated with self-reported Caucasian donors included 81% of the roughly 410 genotyped donors. An early release covering 500 to 750 HLA-typed donors comprised approximately 300 gigabases of sequencing data and around 85 million unique TCR sequences.

Results the study describes overall, beyond this receptor: CMV serostatus was the only immune exposure information available for the cohort. Presence/absence analyses assumed roughly uniform sequencing depth across donors, an assumption that may not hold. A later analysis found that most CMV-associated TCR beta chains appeared HLA-restricted, with HLA associations seemingly driven largely by CMV exposure. In a later genetic analysis, a missense DCLRE1C variant was associated with V-gene and J-gene trimming of TCR beta chains, and the association was replicated in an independent cohort. In vitro tests confirmed that a few of the cytomegalovirus-associated TCR beta chains recognize cytomegalovirus antigens. A cluster of highly shared sequence variants was judged likely to represent a technical artifact of the sequencing pipeline. In a later analysis, the rate of TCR association differed among HLA loci, with DRB1 alleles having the most associated TCRs and HLA-C alleles having the fewest. In a later analysis, HLA-associated TCR beta chains were found to be more clonally expanded and to have lower generation probabilities than equally common non-associated chains. Specific HLA alleles were associated with some 15,000 TCR beta sequences at a false discovery rate of 0.05 in a later analysis. In an earlier analysis of approximately 590 of the donors, most TCR beta V segments appeared in productive rearrangements about 90% or about 30% of the time, broadly matching IMGT annotations. Some IMGT-functional V segments, including TRBV6-2 and TRBV6-3, could not be distinguished by the 87-base-pair reads and were therefore excluded. In a later analysis, several top co-occurrence clusters were reported to appear linked to parvovirus B19, influenza, CMV and Epstein-Barr virus. When HLA alleles, especially DR and DQ, strongly co-occurred, attributing TCR associations to individual alleles was difficult. Cytomegalovirus status was reported to be diagnosed by the classifier with high specificity and sensitivity in both the original and validation cohorts. Correlated functional status among segregating V segments might reflect linkage disequilibrium, but an unknown experimental factor could not be ruled out. Because some donors lacked HLA typing at each locus, the association tests relied only on the typed subset. The cohort was sequenced for TCR beta chains only, and without alpha or paired-chain data the features that could be detected were limited. In the study, approximately 150 TCR beta chains were listed as associated with cytomegalovirus. A further reported finding was that TCR beta sequences accurately predicted the HLA-A and HLA-B alleles for most subjects in the first cohort. The authors suggested that the approach could potentially be extended to other disease states and immunological phenotypes. According to a later genetic analysis, donors in an Asian-associated ancestry cluster had fewer N-insertions in productive TCRs than the approximately 710-donor mean. Across donors, most TCR sequences were observed very rarely, whereas some public TCRs were present in many individuals. Because counts were too low, about 15 rarely observed V segments, including chromosome 9 orphons, were left out of the earlier analysis of 587 of the donors.

From the cysteine through the phenylalanine, the CDR3 covers 14 amino acids. Only the CDR3 region is kept as DNA, spanning 42 bases read in frame from base 1. Looking up the germline V gene yields CDR1 SGHAT and CDR2 FQNNGV. After removal of 3 bases from V and 4 bases from J, the junction retains 5 bases not matched to a gene. In total, 630 or so healthy bone marrow donors made up the cohort. Cohort members were all nominally healthy when sampled, although unrecorded immune exposures were likely present. The donor was CMV seropositive and belonged to the group of 250 to 300 seropositive cohort members. Every donor gave a peripheral blood sample, and the peripheral blood mononuclear cells from that sample were used for TCR beta sequencing. Genomic DNA was extracted from the blood cell samples with the Qiagen DNeasy Blood Extraction Kit.

Specimen: PBMCs. This TCR derives from a male donor in good health and CMV-seropositive. The sequence links TRBV11-2 to TRBJ2-7; TRBD2 aligns with 8 central bases. CDR3 protein: CASSFGLAGYEQYF. The DNA sequence follows: TGTGCCAGCAGCTTTGGACTAGCTGGTTACGAGCAGTACTTC.